The next 20 T cell receptor beta chains were all read from a single sample in a study of T-cell reconstitution after alpha-beta-depleted transplantation in children. Unique molecular identifiers were incorporated during preparation of the TCRbeta library. From the PCR reads, TCRdb called clonotypes with MiXCR, one entry per CDR3 protein. The sample consists of 500,000 to 650,000 distinct CDR3 sequences, over 10% of them appearing once. The sample here was PBMCs, mostly from graft donor cells, taken 360 days after TCRalphabeta/CD19-depleted stem cell transplant. The receptors originated from a male patient younger than 18 who had a stem cell transplant for acute myeloid leukemia, so the T cells may come from the graft donor.

This clonotype was seen only a few times. V and J are TRBV4-2 and TRBJ2-7; 8 bases align to TRBD1. The germline gives CDR1 LGHNA, CDR2 YNFKEQ. Trimming took 0 bases from V and 5 from J; bases not matched to a gene: 6. This CDR3 region has 15 residues. The DNA of the CDR3 is TGTGCCAGCAGCCAAGAAATGAACAGGGGGGACGAGCAGTACTTC. It is translated as CASSQEMNRGDEQYF.

This clonotype was found a few times. The rearrangement links TRBV27 to TRBJ2-7; the D gene is possibly TRBD1 (6 bases). The CDR3 extends over 14 amino acids. CDR1 is MNHEY and CDR2 is SMNVEV in the germline V gene (reference sequence). Trimming left V 7 bases short and J 3 bases short, with 16 bases between. Written as DNA, the CDR3 is TGTGCCAGCAAAGCCGACAGGTCCGGCTACGAGCAGTACTTC. It yields the protein CASKADRSGYEQYF.

This clonotype was counted between two and nine times. The chain joins TRBV12-3 or TRBV12-4 to TRBJ2-1, with D perhaps TRBD2 (6 bases). V dropped 6 bases and J dropped 8 bases, with 14 bases sitting between them. CDR3 length equals 13 residues. CDR3 sequence (DNA): TGTGCCAGCAGGGACGGAGGGCCGGATGAGCAGTTCTTC. The encoded protein is CASRDGGPDEQFF.

This clonotype was seen repeatedly, ten times or more. The V and J genes are TRBV9 and TRBJ2-3; 8 bases fit TRBD2. Per germline, CDR1 SGDLS and CDR2 YYNGEE. This CDR3 region has 16 residues. Trimming cost V 2 bases and J 2 bases; bases outside gene matches: 7. The CDR3, as DNA: TGTGCCAGCAGCGTCGGAGCGGGAGACCTCACAGATACGCAGTATTTT. Protein sequence: CASSVGAGDLTDTQYF.

This clonotype was seen at least ten times. The V call is TRBV4-2, the J call TRBJ2-5; tentative D call: TRBD1 (6 bases). V lost 1 base and J lost 0, with 21 bases in between. The CDR3 extends over 19 amino acids. The germline CDR1 and CDR2 sequences are LGHNA and YNFKEQ. In DNA form, the CDR3 reads TGTGCCAGCAGCCAAGTCCGGGGCGTCGAAACAGGGTACCAAGAGACCCAGTACTTC. Protein product: CASSQVRGVETGYQETQYF.

The J gene is TRBJ2-7, the V gene TRBV18; 11 bases map to TRBD2. There are 14 residues in the CDR3. CDR1 is KGHSH and CDR2 is LQKENI in the germline V gene. V dropped 6 bases and J dropped 2; count of bases not matched to a gene: 3. The CDR3 is CASSTSGITYEQYF. DNA of the CDR3: TGTGCCAGCTCGACTAGCGGGATCACCTACGAGCAGTACTTC.

The chain links TRBV15 to TRBJ2-5; D call uncertain. The CDR3 runs to 17 residues. The V end was cut by 0 bases, the J end by 1 base, with 15 bases between. Germline loops: CDR1 LNHNV, CDR2 YYDKDF (reference sequence). This CDR3 is CATSRDYVTELQETQYF. The DNA for the CDR3 is TGTGCCACCAGCAGAGATTATGTGACGGAACTCCAAGAGACCCAGTACTTC.

A few counts support this clonotype. The chain has TRBV7-2 and TRBJ2-5; D assignment may be TRBD1 or TRBD2 (7 bases each). The CDR3 spans 15 residues. V gave up 1 base and J gave up 5 bases, with 14 bases separating them. The germline V gene has CDR1 SGHTA and CDR2 FQGNSA. CDR3 sequence: CASSLGYRGGETQYF. The DNA for the CDR3 is TGTGCCAGCAGCTTAGGATACAGGGGAGGGGAGACCCAGTACTTC. Complete variable domain (other parts from reference TRBV7-2 and TRBJ2-5): GAGVSQSPSNKVTEKGKDVELRCDPISGHTALYWYRQSLGQGLEFLIYFQGNSAPDKSGLPSDRFSAERTGGSVSTLTIQRTQQEDSAVYLCASSLGYRGGETQYFGPGTRLLVL.

V and J are TRBV25-1 and TRBJ2-7, with D tentatively TRBD1 or TRBD2 (5 bases each). The V end lost 3 bases, the J end lost 1 base, and 10 bases lay between the germline ends. CDR3 size: 14 residues. Germline loops: CDR1 MGHDK, CDR2 SYGVNS. The DNA for the CDR3 is TGTGCCAGCAGTGACCCGGGACCTTCCTACGAGCAGTACTTC. Its translation is CASSDPGPSYEQYF.

V and J are TRBV5-1 and TRBJ2-7; 9 positions agree with TRBD2. Germline V gives CDR1 SGHRS, CDR2 YFSETQ. With V trimmed by 7 bases and J by 0 bases, 2 bases remained unmatched. The CDR3 has 13 amino acids. The CDR3 region has the DNA TGCGCCAGCGGACTAGCGAGCTCCTACGAGCAGTACTTC. Amino acid sequence: CASGLASSYEQYF.

This chain uses TRBV6-5 with TRBJ2-7; D gene ambiguous. Germline lookup yields CDR1 MNHEY and CDR2 SVGAGI. Trimming took 0 bases from V and 0 from J, leaving 12 bases between them. The CDR3 is 16 amino acids. CDR3 region: CASSYSITTLSYEQYF. CDR3 DNA: TGTGCCAGCAGTTACTCGATTACGACACTCTCCTACGAGCAGTACTTC.

There are a few counts of this clonotype. The chain couples TRBV6-1 to TRBJ2-1; the match to TRBD1 covers 8 bases. This CDR3 is built from 15 residues. Germline V gene sequence: CDR1 MNHNS, CDR2 SASEGT. V dropped 5 bases and J dropped 8; count of bases not matched to a gene: 11. CDR3 nucleotide sequence: TGTGCCAGCAGTCGCCCCGGGACAGGTTCCCATGAGCAGTTCTTC. Protein sequence: CASSRPGTGSHEQFF.

The rearrangement uses TRBV27 and TRBJ2-7; perhaps TRBD1 as D (5 bases). Germline loops: CDR1 MNHEY, CDR2 SMNVEV (reference sequence). This CDR3 contains 16 residues. The germline V and J ends were trimmed by 1 base and 6 bases, with 19 bases remaining between them. This chain's CDR3 is CASSLYPDIWMGEQYF. The CDR3 bases are TGTGCCAGCAGTTTATACCCGGACATTTGGATGGGCGAGCAGTACTTC.

This clonotype has only a few counts. The rearrangement uses TRBV20-1 and TRBJ2-7; 8 bases are a match to TRBD1. The CDR3 loop spans 12 amino acids. Germline V gene lookup returns CDR1 DFQATT and CDR2 SNEGSKA (reference sequence). J gave up 7 bases and V 5 bases, and 7 bases lay outside the gene matches. This CDR3 reads CSAVTGVREQYF. The CDR3 DNA is TGCAGTGCTGTGACAGGGGTTCGGGAGCAGTACTTC.

This clonotype was seen many times. Because the CDR3's place on the DNA is in doubt, the DNA is left out and the CDR3 is given as listed by TCRdb. V usage is TRBV12-3 or TRBV12-4 and J usage is TRBJ2-2. The CDR3 adds up to 13 amino acids, both ends counted. CDR3 loop: CASSTSTYGELFF.

This clonotype occurred many times. This chain connects TRBV7-2 to TRBJ2-7, with TRBD1 matching over 10 bases. CDR3 length equals 15 residues. The junction had 4 bases not matched to a gene; V was cut back by 2 bases and J by 3 bases. Germline V gene lookup returns CDR1 SGHTA and CDR2 FQGNSA. This chain's CDR3 is CASSLRTGGDYEQYF. CDR3 bases: TGTGCCAGCAGCTTACGGACAGGGGGTGACTACGAGCAGTACTTC.

This clonotype was counted between two and nine times. The chain is built from TRBV7-6 and TRBJ2-1; 11 bases match TRBD2. In germline, CDR1 is SGHVS, CDR2 FNYEAQ. This CDR3 spans 15 amino acids. J gave up 7 bases and V 1 base, and 3 bases lay outside the gene matches. CDR3 nucleotide sequence: TGTGCCAGCAGCTTAGAGGCTAGCGGGAGGAATGAGCAGTTCTTC. This translates into CASSLEASGRNEQFF.

The chain's CDR3 is CASSTRAGGEDTQYF. As DNA, the CDR3 is TGTGCCAGCAGCACTAGAGCGGGAGGTGAAGATACGCAGTATTTT. The chain couples TRBV9 to TRBJ2-3; TRBD2 matches 9 bases. Germline CDR1 reads SGDLS; CDR2 reads YYNGEE. With 4 bases clipped from V and 5 bases from J, the junction kept 8 bases outside the gene matches. The CDR3 loop spans 15 amino acids.

This clonotype was observed a handful of times. This sequence joins TRBV20-1 and TRBJ2-3, with no clear D. V was cut by 3 bases and J by 1 base, with 17 bases left in between. Germline CDR1 is DFQATT and CDR2 is SNEGSKA (reference sequence). The CDR3 contains 16 residues. In nucleotides, the CDR3 is TGCAGTGCTAGCGCTTATATGAGTTTGGGCACAGATACGCAGTATTTT. The encoded protein is CSASAYMSLGTDTQYF.

V usage is TRBV28 and J usage is TRBJ2-3; 8 positions agree with TRBD1. V was clipped by 11 bases and J by 7 bases; unmatched bases: 14. CDR3 size: 14 residues. From germline, CDR1 is MDHEN and CDR2 SYDVKM. The DNA of the CDR3 is TGTGCCGGTTCCCCAGGGGGCCTTGCGAATACGCAGTATTTT. This translates into CAGSPGGLANTQYF.